These 25 T cell receptor beta chains came from one sample sequenced in a study of cytomegalovirus exposure and HLA in healthy donors. Vbeta (60) and Jbeta (13) primers were used in the PCR. TCRdb's table, derived via immunoSEQ multiplex PCR, lists solely in-frame clones and lacks some. The sample totals over 100,000 clones. Sample: PBMCs. The receptors originated from a man aged 30-40 years in good health and CMV-seronegative.

V usage is TRBV5-1 and J usage is TRBJ2-5, with D possibly TRBD2 on 5 matching bases. The CDR3 extends over 15 amino acids. Trimming shortened V by 3 bases and J by 4 bases, and 16 bases separated the two germline ends. The germline gives CDR1 SGHRS, CDR2 YFSETQ. The CDR3 sequence: CASSWTSFGGETQYF. The CDR3 DNA follows: TGCGCCAGCAGCTGGACCTCTTTTGGAGGAGAGACCCAGTACTTC. The full variable domain, its missing parts supplied by reference TRBV5-1 and TRBJ2-5, is KAGVTQTPRYLIKTRGQQVTLSCSPISGHRSVSWYQQTPGQGLQFLFEYFSETQRNKGNFPGRFSGRQFSNSRSEMNVSTLELGDSALYLCASSWTSFGGETQYFGPGTRLLVL.

CDR3: CASSIEGAAGANVLTF. DNA for the CDR3: TGTGCCAGTAGTATAGAGGGGGCAGCTGGGGCCAACGTCCTGACTTTC. The J gene is TRBJ2-6, the V gene TRBV19, with D tentatively TRBD1 (6 bases). Germline V gene lookup returns CDR1 LNHDA and CDR2 SQIVND (reference sequence). The CDR3 has 16 residues. V was pared by 0 bases and J by 2 bases, with 8 bases between.

V gene TRBV5-6 combines with J gene TRBJ2-1; possibly TRBD1 for D (5 bases). V lost 0 bases and J lost 2, with 15 bases in between. Germline V gene sequence: CDR1 SGHDT, CDR2 YYEEEE. CDR3 length equals 17 residues. The CDR3: CASSLGQGERTYNEQFF. CDR3 sequence (DNA): TGTGCCAGCAGCTTGGGGCAGGGTGAGAGGACCTACAATGAGCAGTTCTTC.

The chain carries TRBV5-1 and TRBJ1-3; 7 nucleotides line up with TRBD1. The CDR3 consists of 15 residues. CDR1 and CDR2 (germline): SGHRS, YFSETQ. Trimming removed 2 bases from V and 1 base from J; junction bases left unmatched: 3. The CDR3 is CASSLLTGSGNTIYF. DNA for the CDR3: TGCGCCAGCAGCTTATTGACAGGGTCTGGAAACACCATATATTTT.

The chain has TRBV5-6 and TRBJ1-6; the D is unclear. V lost 0 bases and J 9 bases, leaving 13 bases between the germline ends. This CDR3 comprises 15 residues. Germline loops: CDR1 SGHDT, CDR2 YYEEEE. The CDR3 DNA follows: TGTGCCAGCAGCTTGGATTTCTCAGCAGGTTCACCCCTCCACTTT. Translated: CASSLDFSAGSPLHF. Variable domain in full (rest from reference TRBV5-6 and TRBJ1-6): DAGVTQSPTHLIKTRGQQVTLRCSPKSGHDTVSWYQQALGQGPQFIFQYYEEEERQRGNFPDRFSGHQFPNYSSELNVNALLLGDSALYLCASSLDFSAGSPLHFGNGTRLTVT.

V and J are TRBV9 and TRBJ1-5, with 8 bases matching TRBD1. The CDR3 contains 15 residues. Germline trimming cut 0 bases from V and 3 bases from J; bases unmatched to any gene: 2. Germline loops: CDR1 SGDLS, CDR2 YYNGEE. The DNA for the CDR3 is TGTGCCAGCAGCGTAGGACAGGGGAACAATCAGCCCCAGCATTTT. It encodes CASSVGQGNNQPQHF.

The rearrangement uses TRBV7-2 and TRBJ1-2; TRBD1 matches 8 bases. The CDR3 runs to 14 residues. V trimming: 6 bases; J trimming: 5 bases; junction bases outside the gene matches: 8. Germline values: CDR1 SGHTA, CDR2 FQGNSA. This CDR3 reads CASSIQGGAYGYTF. Written as DNA, the CDR3 is TGTGCCAGCAGTATACAGGGGGGCGCATATGGCTACACCTTC.

This chain joins TRBV4-2 and TRBJ2-5; unclear D gene. Germline assignment: CDR1 LGHNA and CDR2 YNFKEQ. CDR3 length: 15 residues. Between the trimmed V and J ends, which lost 0 bases and 2 bases, there was a span of 10 bases. Here the CDR3 DNA reads TGTGCCAGCAGCCAAGATTGGCGGCTGCAAGAGACCCAGTACTTC. Translated: CASSQDWRLQETQYF.

Concerning this clone: Within the sample, other DNA sequences also encode this same CDR3. The chain couples TRBV5-1 to TRBJ1-5, with TRBD1 as a possible D gene (5 bases). The germline V gene encodes CDR1 SGHRS and CDR2 YFSETQ. The V end lost 4 bases, the J end lost 7 bases, and 15 bases lay between the germline ends. This CDR3 region has 14 residues. The CDR3, as DNA: TGCGCCAGCAGCCCGGATAGGGGAGGCCAGCCCCAGCATTTT. Its protein is CASSPDRGGQPQHF.

The rearrangement uses TRBV25-1 and TRBJ2-6, with D perhaps matching TRBD2 (5 bases). CDR3 length: 16 residues. V was clipped by 0 bases and J by 3 bases, with 9 bases between them. Germline V gene lookup returns CDR1 MGHDK and CDR2 SYGVNS. The CDR3 coding sequence is TGTGCCAGCAGTGAATATTGGGAGAGTGGGGCCAACGTCCTGACTTTC. Translating it yields CASSEYWESGANVLTF.

The chain combines TRBV14 with TRBJ2-1; tentative D call: TRBD2 (6 bases). The germline V gene encodes CDR1 SGHDN and CDR2 FVKESK. This CDR3 is built from 14 residues. V was pared by 1 base and J by 9 bases, with 13 bases between. The CDR3 spells CASSQGGSGGEQFF. CDR3 bases: TGTGCCAGCAGCCAAGGCGGTAGCGGAGGTGAGCAGTTCTTC.

This chain uses TRBV10-3 with TRBJ1-5; D is ambiguous. In germline, CDR1 is ENHRY, CDR2 SYGVKD. The V end lost 3 bases, the J end lost 3 bases, and 9 bases lay between the germline ends. There are 14 residues in the CDR3. CDR3 DNA sequence: TGTGCCATCAGTGACCGCAACTTCAATCAGCCCCAGCATTTT. It translates to CAISDRNFNQPQHF.

CDR3 in amino acids: CASRYADTEAFF. The CDR3 DNA reads as TGTGCCAGCCGCTACGCAGATACTGAAGCTTTCTTT. The chain is built from TRBV5-7 and TRBJ1-1; no clear D gene. TRBV5-7 is an open reading frame, and its role is uncertain. CDR3 size: 12 residues. Trimming shortened V by 7 bases and J by 5 bases, and 12 bases separated the two germline ends.

On this clone itself: Other DNA sequences in this sample translate to the same CDR3. The chain is built from TRBV25-1 and TRBJ2-6; TRBD1 agrees at 7 bases. The length of the CDR3 is 14 residues. Trimming removed 7 bases from V and 2 bases from J; junction bases left unmatched: 2. Germline CDR1 is MGHDK and CDR2 is SYGVNS. CDR3 loop: CASTDRAGANVLTF. The CDR3 bases are TGTGCCAGCACTGACAGGGCTGGGGCCAACGTCCTGACTTTC.

In nucleotides, the CDR3 is TGTGCCATCAACGGACAGGACTCTCCTAATTCACCCCTCCACTTT. Translation: CAINGQDSPNSPLHF. The chain carries TRBV10-3 and TRBJ1-6; TRBD1 matches 7 bases. Germline CDR1 and CDR2: ENHRY and SYGVKD. This CDR3 has 15 amino acids. J was trimmed by 6 bases and V by 7 bases; bases with no gene match: 9.

The chain recombines TRBV6-6 with TRBJ2-3, with D possibly TRBD1 on 7 matching bases. The CDR3 has 15 amino acids. Germline assignment: CDR1 MNHNY and CDR2 SVGAGI (reference sequence). Between the trimmed V and J ends, which lost 4 bases and 2 bases, there was a span of 13 bases. CDR3 amino acids: CASSSRQGLTDTQYF. As DNA, the CDR3 is TGTGCCAGCAGTTCGAGACAGGGACTCACAGATACGCAGTATTTT.

This sequence joins TRBV4-3 and TRBJ2-5, with TRBD2 as a possible D gene (6 bases). V lost 1 base to trimming and J lost 3 bases, with 18 bases between them. CDR3 length equals 17 residues. From germline, CDR1 is LGHNA and CDR2 YSLEER. The CDR3 coding sequence is TGCGCCAGCAGCCAAGGGAATTCGGCCTCGGGGGAAGAGACCCAGTACTTC. This translates into CASSQGNSASGEETQYF.

The chain employs TRBV5-1 and TRBJ2-4; 11 bases fit TRBD1. The germline CDR1 and CDR2 sequences are SGHRS and YFSETQ. There are 17 residues in the CDR3. The J segment lost 1 base and the V segment lost 1 base, leaving 4 bases of the junction unmatched. The CDR3 nucleotides are TGCGCCAGCAGCTTGTCCGGGACAGGGGGGGCCAAAAACATTCAGTACTTC. As protein: CASSLSGTGGAKNIQYF. The whole variable domain, filled in from reference TRBV5-1 and TRBJ2-4, reads KAGVTQTPRYLIKTRGQQVTLSCSPISGHRSVSWYQQTPGQGLQFLFEYFSETQRNKGNFPGRFSGRQFSNSRSEMNVSTLELGDSALYLCASSLSGTGGAKNIQYFGAGTRLSVL.

The chain joins TRBV7-3 to TRBJ2-4, with 7 positions matching TRBD1. The trim removed 6 bases at V and 6 bases at J, leaving 5 bases unmatched. There are 13 residues in the CDR3. Germline V gives CDR1 SGHTA, CDR2 FQGTGA. CDR3 sequence reads: CASSLGQANIQYF. For the CDR3, the DNA is TGTGCCAGCAGTCTCGGACAGGCAAACATTCAGTACTTC. Full variable domain (remainder filled in from reference TRBV7-3 and TRBJ2-4): GAGVSQTPSNKVTEKGKYVELRCDPISGHTALYWYRQSLGQGPEFLIYFQGTGAADDSGLPNDRFFAVRPEGSVSTLKIQRTERGDSAVYLCASSLGQANIQYFGAGTRLSVL.

The V call is TRBV7-2, the J call TRBJ1-6, with D tentatively TRBD1 (6 bases). Germline V lookup: CDR1 SGHTA, CDR2 FQGNSA. The CDR3 has 14 amino acids. The germline V and J ends were trimmed by 7 bases and 5 bases, with 12 bases remaining between them. The CDR3 reads CASTRGQNNSPLHF. CDR3 DNA sequence: TGTGCCAGCACCAGAGGACAGAATAATTCACCCCTCCACTTT.

V and J are TRBV30 and TRBJ1-4; D is ambiguous. The CDR3 length is 11 residues. V lost 3 bases, J lost 4 bases, and 3 bases lay in between. Germline loops: CDR1 GTSNPN, CDR2 SVGIG (reference sequence). In nucleotides, the CDR3 is TGTGCCTGGAGCCGTAATGAAAAACTGTTTTTT. Its protein is CAWSRNEKLFF. Full variable domain (missing parts from reference TRBV30 and TRBJ1-4): SQTIHQWPATLVQPVGSPLSLECTVEGTSNPNLYWYRQAAGRGLQLLFYSVGIGQISSEVPQNLSASRPQDRQFILSSKKLLLSDSGFYLCAWSRNEKLFFGSGTQLSVL.

The chain is built from TRBV4-2 and TRBJ1-2, with TRBD1 as a possible D gene (5 bases). This CDR3 spans 15 amino acids. Trimming took 4 bases from V and 4 from J, leaving 16 bases between them. Germline CDR1 reads LGHNA; CDR2 reads YNFKEQ. Here the CDR3 reads CASSLRPGQFYGYTF. DNA for the CDR3: TGTGCCAGCAGCCTAAGACCAGGGCAGTTCTATGGCTACACCTTC.

The V gene is TRBV5-1, the J gene TRBJ2-1; perhaps TRBD1 as D (5 bases). Germline V gene lookup returns CDR1 SGHRS and CDR2 YFSETQ. The ends were cut back, 3 bases at V and 8 bases at J, with 12 bases in the middle. This CDR3 has 13 amino acids. This CDR3 reads CASSSAGIYEQFF. In DNA, the CDR3 is TGCGCCAGCAGCTCGGCAGGGATCTATGAGCAGTTCTTC.

The chain couples TRBV19 to TRBJ1-1, with D perhaps TRBD1 (5 bases). Trimming shortened V by 5 bases and J by 10 bases, and 11 bases separated the two germline ends. From germline, CDR1 is LNHDA and CDR2 SQIVND (reference sequence). The CDR3 consists of 11 residues. CDR3 protein: CASSSGRGAFF. The CDR3 DNA is TGTGCCAGTAGTTCAGGGAGGGGAGCTTTCTTT.

V and J are TRBV7-8 and TRBJ1-1, with 12 bases lining up with TRBD1. This CDR3 is 15 amino acids long. Germline V CDR1 and CDR2: SGHVS, FQNEAQ. The ends lost 7 bases at V and 6 bases at J; junction bases unmatched: 9. CDR3 sequence (DNA): TGTGCCAGCAACAAACCCGGGACAGGGGGCTCTGAAGCTTTCTTT. This encodes CASNKPGTGGSEAFF.